A selection of T cell receptor beta chains follows, all from one sample in a study of blood T cell repertoires in COVID-19. Produced via immunoSEQ multiplex PCR; TCRdb's table is partial and in-frame only. The sample contains more than 95,000 clones, 65% to 90% of which appear only once. The source material was peripheral blood. These receptors were collected from a man older than 75 with active or convalescent COVID-19. Each CDR3 is given with its conserved first and last residue. D genes are given only for firm matches. Clone size is shown for a subset of rows, as once, few, many or a class of expanded clone.

TRBJ1-1 | TRBV7-3 | few | NA | CASSLFGGRAEAFF | TGTGCCAGCAGCTTATTCGGGGGACGCGCTGAAGCTTTCTTT
TRBJ2-7 | TRBV20-1 | NA | TRBD1 | CSASLTGGNEQYF | TGCAGTGCTAGTTTGACAGGGGGAAACGAGCAGTACTTC
TRBJ2-3 | TRBV7-3 | NA | TRBD2 | CASSLNPLSGGPYSTDTQYF | TGTGCCAGCAGCTTAAACCCCCTTAGCGGGGGGCCCTATTCCACAGATACGCAGTATTTT
TRBJ1-5 | TRBV5-1 | NA | NA | CASSLESPGGNQPQHF | TGCGCCAGCAGCTTAGAATCTCCAGGTGGCAATCAGCCCCAGCATTTT
TRBJ2-7 | TRBV4-1 | NA | NA | CASSSELSEQYF | TGCGCCAGCAGCTCCGAGTTGTCCGAGCAGTACTTC
TRBJ2-3 | TRBV12-5 | NA | NA | CASGLVRGRGNTDTQYF | TGTGCTAGTGGTTTGGTACGGGGGCGGGGGAACACAGATACGCAGTATTTT
TRBJ1-5 | TRBV6-5 | NA | NA | CASSLQGPGNQPQHF | TGTGCCAGCAGTTTGCAGGGGCCAGGCAATCAGCCCCAGCATTTT
TRBJ2-5 | TRBV7-8 | NA | TRBD2 | CASSLGLAGDGETQYF | TGTGCCAGCAGCTTAGGACTAGCGGGAGATGGGGAGACCCAGTACTTC
TRBJ1-4 | TRBV7-9 | NA | NA | CASRGPGEKLFF | TGTGCCAGCAGGGGGCCCGGTGAAAAACTGTTTTTT
TRBJ2-5 | TRBV6-2/TRBV6-3 | NA | TRBD2 | CASSYGSGLAGNEYF | TGTGCCAGCAGTTACGGTTCGGGACTAGCGGGAAATGAGTACTTC
TRBJ2-7 | TRBV12-3/TRBV12-4 | NA | NA | CASSFAGWEQYF | TGTGCCAGCAGTTTCGCGGGTTGGGAGCAGTACTTC
TRBJ2-2 | TRBV24-1 | NA | TRBD2 | CATSDPSSGRYTGELFF | TGTGCCACCAGTGATCCCTCTAGCGGGAGGTACACCGGGGAGCTGTTTTTT
TRBJ1-5 | TRBV5-5 | NA | TRBD1 | CASSPRQGMSNQPQHF | TGTGCCAGCAGCCCACGACAGGGGATGAGCAATCAGCCCCAGCATTTT
TRBJ2-2 | TRBV11-2 | NA | TRBD1 | CASREGTGNTGELFF | TGTGCCAGCAGGGAAGGGACAGGGAACACCGGGGAGCTGTTTTTT
TRBJ2-3 | TRBV5-6 | NA | TRBD1 | CASSPDRGGGTDTQYF | TGTGCCAGCAGCCCGGACAGGGGTGGAGGCACAGATACGCAGTATTTT
TRBJ2-1 | TRBV6-4 | NA | TRBD2 | CASSALTSGKEFF | TGTGCCAGCAGTGCCCTCACTAGCGGGAAGGAGTTCTTC
TRBJ2-7 | TRBV7-3 | many | TRBD1 | CASSRDRGSEQYF | TGTGCCAGCTCACGGGACAGGGGGTCGGAGCAGTACTTC
TRBJ1-1 | TRBV19 | NA | TRBD1 | CASSTGGRTEAFF | TGTGCCAGTAGTACAGGGGGCCGCACTGAAGCTTTCTTT
TRBJ2-1 | TRBV19 | NA | TRBD1 | CASSQDRGLLYEQFF | TGTGCCAGTAGCCAGGACAGGGGGCTATTATATGAGCAGTTCTTC
TRBJ2-1 | TRBV9 | NA | TRBD2 | CASSVGTSSNEQFF | TGTGCCAGCAGCGTAGGGACTAGCAGCAATGAGCAGTTCTTC
TRBJ2-1 | TRBV18 | NA | NA | CASSPGVNEQFF | TGTGCCAGCTCCCCGGGGGTGAATGAGCAGTTCTTC
TRBJ2-1 | TRBV7-2 | few | TRBD1 | CASRSYRGASSYNEQFF | TGTGCCAGCAGGTCCTACAGGGGCGCGAGCTCCTACAATGAGCAGTTCTTC
TRBJ2-5 | TRBV25-1 | NA | NA | CASSELGGSGETQYF | TGTGCCAGCAGTGAATTAGGCGGGTCAGGAGAGACCCAGTACTTC
TRBJ2-2 | TRBV7-3 | NA | NA | CASSLISRSRNTGELFF | TGTGCCAGCAGCTTAATATCGAGAAGTCGAAATACCGGGGAGCTGTTTTTT
TRBJ2-7 | TRBV6-5 | NA | TRBD2 | CASRKPSGSDEQYF | TGTGCCAGCAGGAAACCTAGCGGGAGTGACGAGCAGTACTTC
TRBJ2-7 | TRBV7-2 | NA | TRBD2 | CASRLAVSYEQYF | TGTGCCAGCAGGCTAGCGGTCTCCTACGAGCAGTACTTC
TRBJ1-1 | TRBV9 | NA | NA | CASSANEVKNTEAFF | TGTGCCAGCAGCGCTAACGAGGTAAAGAACACTGAAGCTTTCTTT
TRBJ1-3 | TRBV21-1 | NA | NA | CASSPGGGNTIYF | TGTGCCAGCTCTCCAGGGGGTGGAAACACCATATATTTT
TRBJ2-3 | TRBV7-3 | NA | TRBD2 | CASSLASGGTNTQYF | TGTGCCAGCAGCTTAGCTAGCGGGGGCACGAATACGCAGTATTTT
TRBJ2-2 | TRBV29-1 | medium-sized | NA | CSSFLPNTGELFF | TGCAGCTCGTTCCTCCCGAACACCGGGGAGCTGTTTTTT
TRBJ1-1 | TRBV7-9 | NA | NA | CASSLAQWSNTEAFF | TGTGCCAGCAGCTTAGCGCAGTGGTCGAACACTGAAGCTTTCTTT
TRBJ2-7 | TRBV29-1 | NA | NA | CSVVDYYEQYF | TGCAGCGTTGTAGATTACTACGAGCAGTACTTC
TRBJ2-7 | TRBV19 | NA | TRBD1 | CASSKEGQGGRYEQYF | TGTGCCAGTAGTAAAGAGGGACAGGGGGGTCGGTACGAGCAGTACTTC
TRBJ1-1 | TRBV12-3/TRBV12-4 | once | TRBD1 | CASRRQGYTEAFF | TGTGCCAGCAGGAGACAGGGGTACACTGAAGCTTTCTTT
TRBJ1-2 | TRBV28 | few | NA | CASSSLAWTF | TGTGCCAGCAGTTCACTCGCCTGGACCTTC